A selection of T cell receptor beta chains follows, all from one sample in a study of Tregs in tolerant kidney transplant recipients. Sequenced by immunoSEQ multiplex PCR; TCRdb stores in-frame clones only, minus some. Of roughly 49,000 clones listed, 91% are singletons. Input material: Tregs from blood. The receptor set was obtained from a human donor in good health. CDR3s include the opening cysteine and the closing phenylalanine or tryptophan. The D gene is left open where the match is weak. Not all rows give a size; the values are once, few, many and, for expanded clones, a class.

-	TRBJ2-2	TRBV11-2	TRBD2	TGTGCCAGCAGCTTCGTAGCGGGAGTCACCGGGGAGCTGTTTTTT	CASSFVAGVTGELFF
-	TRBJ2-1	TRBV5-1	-	TGCGCCAGCAGCCCCCCTTTGGTGGGAGGCCCCTTCGATGAGCAGTTCTTC	CASSPPLVGGPFDEQFF
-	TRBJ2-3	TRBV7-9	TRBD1	TGTGCCAGCAGCTTTCCTAACAGGGGCGCACCAGATACGCAGTATTTT	CASSFPNRGAPDTQYF
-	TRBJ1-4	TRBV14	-	TGTGCCAGCAGCCAAGAAGGGTCTGGCCTCTCTAATGAAAAACTGTTTTTT	CASSQEGSGLSNEKLFF
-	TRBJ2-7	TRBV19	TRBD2	TGTGCCAGTAGTCCCTCACTAGCGGGGTTCTCCTACGAGCAGTACTTC	CASSPSLAGFSYEQYF
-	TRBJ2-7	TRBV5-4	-	TGTGCCAGCAGCTTTGGGGTAACCTACGAGCAGTACTTC	CASSFGVTYEQYF
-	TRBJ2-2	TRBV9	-	TGTGCCAGCAGCCGGGCGACTATCCATCCGCCCTACACCGGGGAGCTGTTTTTT	CASSRATIHPPYTGELFF
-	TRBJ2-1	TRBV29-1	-	TGCAGCGCCAGATCAAGGACAAGGGCCTACAATGAGCAGTTCTTC	CSARSRTRAYNEQFF
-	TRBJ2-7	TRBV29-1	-	TGCAGCGTCAAGATGAGCTCCTACGAGCAGTACTTC	CSVKMSSYEQYF
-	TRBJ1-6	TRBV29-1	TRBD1	TGCAGCGCCCGGACAGGCGGAGATAATTCACCCCTCCACTTT	CSARTGGDNSPLHF
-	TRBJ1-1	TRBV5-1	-	TGCGCCAGCAGCCCGACGGCAGAGAGAACTGAAGCTTTCTTT	CASSPTAERTEAFF
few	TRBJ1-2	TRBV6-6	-	TGTGCCAGCAGTCAGGGGAGGGGCTATGGCTACACCTTC	CASSQGRGYGYTF
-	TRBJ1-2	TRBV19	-	TGTGCCAGTCGAAGCGGGATTTCTAACTATGGCTACACCTTC	CASRSGISNYGYTF
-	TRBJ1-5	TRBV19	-	TGTGCCAGTAGTACCCGAGCAGGGTATCATCAGCCCCAGCATTTT	CASSTRAGYHQPQHF
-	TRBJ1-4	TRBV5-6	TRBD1	TGTGCCAGCAAAAATTTCGGGACAGATGGTAATGAAAAACTGTTTTTT	CASKNFGTDGNEKLFF
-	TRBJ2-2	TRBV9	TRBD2	TGTGCCAGCAGCGTAGCTAGGTTAGCGGGAACCCCCGGGGAGCTGTTTTTT	CASSVARLAGTPGELFF
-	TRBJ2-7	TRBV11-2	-	TGTGCCAGCTCGCCTGGGGGGTCCCCAAACTTC	CASSPGGSPNF
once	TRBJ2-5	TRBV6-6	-	TGTGCCAGCAGTGCTAGGGAGCAAGAGACCCAGTACTTC	CASSAREQETQYF
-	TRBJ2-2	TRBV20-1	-	TGCAGTGTTCCTTTTCCCGGGGAGCTGTTTTTT	CSVPFPGELFF
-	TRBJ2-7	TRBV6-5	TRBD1	TGTGCCAGCAGTTACTCTTGGACAGGGACCTACGAGCAGTACTTC	CASSYSWTGTYEQYF
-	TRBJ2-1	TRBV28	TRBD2	TGTGCCAGCAGTTCACCCCCCAGCGGGAGCGATGAGCAGTTCTTC	CASSSPPSGSDEQFF
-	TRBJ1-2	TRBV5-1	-	TGCGCCAGCAGCATTGGACAGTTGGGATATGACTACACCTTC	CASSIGQLGYDYTF
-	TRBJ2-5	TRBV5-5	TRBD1	TGTGCCAGCAGCTTGGCCCGGCTGGGACAGGGGAAGACCCAGTACTTC	CASSLARLGQGKTQYF
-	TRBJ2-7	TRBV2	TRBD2	TGTGCCAGCAGACCCCCGGGACTAGCGTCCTCCTACGAGCAGTACTTC	CASRPPGLASSYEQYF
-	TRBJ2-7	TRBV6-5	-	TGTGCCAGCAGTTACACTGGGATCTACGAGCAGTACTTC	CASSYTGIYEQYF
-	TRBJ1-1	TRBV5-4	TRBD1	TGTGCCAGCAGCTTCATCCGGGACAGGGGGCCAGTCGTGAACACTGAAGCTTTCTTT	CASSFIRDRGPVVNTEAFF
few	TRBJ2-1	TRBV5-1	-	TGCGCCAGCAGCTCCGAGGGAGAGCAGTTCTTC	CASSSEGEQFF
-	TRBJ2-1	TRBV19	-	TGTGCCAGTGGAGGCGGATACAATGAGCAGTTCTTC	CASGGGYNEQFF
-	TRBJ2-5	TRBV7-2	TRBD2	TGTGCCAGCAGCTTAGGGGGACTAGCGGGCCGAGAGACCCAGTACTTC	CASSLGGLAGRETQYF
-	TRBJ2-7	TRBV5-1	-	-	CASSFLVGPGSYEQYF
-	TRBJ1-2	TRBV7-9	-	TGTGCCAGCAGCTCCAGCCTTCCTAACTATGGCTACACCTTC	CASSSSLPNYGYTF
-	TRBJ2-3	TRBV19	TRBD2	TGTGCCAGTAGTACCTTCTCCCCCTCTCTAGCGGGGGAGACAGATACGCAGTATTTT	CASSTFSPSLAGETDTQYF
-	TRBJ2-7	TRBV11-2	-	TGTGCCAGCAGCTTAGAGGTGGTTAGCTCCTACGAGCAGTACTTC	CASSLEVVSSYEQYF
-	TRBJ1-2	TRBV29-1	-	TGCAGCGTTGATTGGCTTAACTATGGCTACACCTTC	CSVDWLNYGYTF
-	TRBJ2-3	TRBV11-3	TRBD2	TGTGCCAGCAGCTTGGGACTAGCGGGAGGGGCAGGCACAGATACGCAGTATTTT	CASSLGLAGGAGTDTQYF
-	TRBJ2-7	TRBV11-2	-	TGTGCCAGCAGCTCCCAGGTGAGGAGCTCCTACGAGCAGTACTTC	CASSSQVRSSYEQYF
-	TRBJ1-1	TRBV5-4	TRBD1	TGTGCCAGCAGGGCTCAGGGGGTTCGGAACACTGAAGCTTTCTTT	CASRAQGVRNTEAFF
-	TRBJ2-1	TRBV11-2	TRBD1	TGTGCCAGCAGCCGATCGGGATGGGGGACAGGGGGCTCCTACAATGAGCAGTTCTTC	CASSRSGWGTGGSYNEQFF
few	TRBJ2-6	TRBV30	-	TGTGCCTGGAGACTAGAGTATGGGGCCAACGTCCTGACTTTC	CAWRLEYGANVLTF
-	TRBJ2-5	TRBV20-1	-	TGCAGTGAACTAGCAGAAGAGACCCAGTACTTC	CSELAEETQYF
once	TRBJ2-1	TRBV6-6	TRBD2	TGTGCCAGCAGAACTAGCGGGGGGGCTAATGAGCAGTTCTTC	CASRTSGGANEQFF
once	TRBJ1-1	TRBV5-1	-	TGCGCCAGCAGGATCAGGGTGATGAACACTGAAGCTTTCTTT	CASRIRVMNTEAFF
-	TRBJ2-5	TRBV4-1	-	TGCGCCAGCAGCCAAGGACCACGAGGAGAGACCCAGTACTTC	CASSQGPRGETQYF
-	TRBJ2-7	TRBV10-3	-	TGTGCCATCAGTGACTCGGGCCTCTACGAGCAGTACTTC	CAISDSGLYEQYF
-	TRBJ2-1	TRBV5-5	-	TGTGCCAGCAGCTTGGGTTTAAGGACGAGCTCCTACAATGAGCAGTTCTTC	CASSLGLRTSSYNEQFF
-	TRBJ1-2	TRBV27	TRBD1	TGTGCCAGCAGTCCCCGACAGGGGGCTAACTATGGCTACACCTTC	CASSPRQGANYGYTF
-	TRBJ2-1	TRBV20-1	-	TGCAGTCCGAATGAGCAGTTCTTC	CSPNEQFF
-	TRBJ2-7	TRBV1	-	TGCACCAGCAGCCCCAAAAATGTCGCTTCTTACTACGAGCAGTACTTC	CTSSPKNVASYYEQYF
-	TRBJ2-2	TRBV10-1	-	TGCGCCAGCAGGAGGGCAAAGACCGGGGAGCTGTTTTTT	CASRRAKTGELFF
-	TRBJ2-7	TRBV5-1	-	TGCGCCAGCAGCCACGGGACCAGTCCCTACGAGCAGTACTTC	CASSHGTSPYEQYF
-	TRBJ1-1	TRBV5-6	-	TGTGCCAGCAGCTTGTCCCCAGTAATGAACACTGAAGCTTTCTTT	CASSLSPVMNTEAFF